Listed here are 4 T cell receptor beta chains from one sample, sequenced in a study of T cell responses to AZD1222 COVID-19 vaccine. The method was immunoSEQ multiplex PCR; TCRdb's version includes in-frame clones alone and lacks a portion of them. The sample yields roughly 130,000 clones, 70% to 90% seen once. The specimen was peripheral blood, collected on day 0 of AZD1222 vaccination. Receptors were obtained from an adult in good health.

The chain uses TRBV19 and TRBJ1-2; D gene uncertain. CDR3 size: 13 residues. The germline V gene has CDR1 LNHDA and CDR2 SQIVND (reference sequence). Trimming cost V 6 bases and J 1 base, with 9 bases left between them. CDR3 region: CASRPRDNYGYTF. Here the CDR3 DNA reads TGTGCCAGTAGGCCACGGGATAACTATGGCTACACCTTC.

The V gene is TRBV18, the J gene TRBJ1-2, with D possibly being TRBD1 (6 bases). V lost 2 bases to trimming and J lost 8 bases, with 18 bases between them. The CDR3 is made up of 15 amino acids. Germline assignment: CDR1 KGHSH and CDR2 LQKENI. The CDR3 here is CASSPVTGLREGYTF. In DNA, the CDR3 is TGTGCCAGCTCACCAGTTACAGGGCTCCGCGAGGGCTACACCTTC.

The chain is built from TRBV14 and TRBJ1-4; D remains unclear. Trimming took off 2 bases at V and 3 bases at J, with 7 bases between the two ends. The germline V gene has CDR1 SGHDN and CDR2 FVKESK. The CDR3 is made up of 14 amino acids. The CDR3 DNA sequence: TGTGCCAGCAGCCAACAACCGTCTAATGAAAAACTGTTTTTT. It is translated as CASSQQPSNEKLFF.

J is TRBJ1-5 and V is TRBV29-1; 8 bases match TRBD1. The CDR3 has 14 residues. CDR1 SQVTM and CDR2 ANQGSEA come from the germline V gene. V lost 6 bases to trimming and J lost 7 bases; unmatched junction nucleotides: 11. The CDR3 region is CSVSPGGAGQPQHF. The CDR3 DNA reads TGCAGCGTATCCCCAGGGGGCGCCGGACAGCCCCAGCATTTT.